This section outlines one T cell receptor beta chain sequence together with its context. Its target is unknown. Other DNA sequences within the sample encode an identical CDR3. The data originate from a study of shared clonotypes between healthy human individuals. Findings and limits, study-wide: A limitation of the genetic and exposure-history diversity represented arose from few donors.

Libraries were prepared by immunoSEQ multiplex PCR; TCRdb keeps only in-frame clonotypes and omits some of them. Of 1.4 million to 1.5 million clones listed, approximately 96% are singletons. V dropped 3 bases and J dropped 8 bases, with 4 bases sitting between them. CDR3 size: 11 residues. Per the germline V gene, CDR1 is MDHEN and CDR2 is SYDVKM. This receptor was obtained from a man aged 30 to 39 in good health. The material sequenced was naive CD4+ T cells sorted from blood. Subset here: CD45RA+ positively selected. The chain recombines TRBV28 with TRBJ1-4; D is undetermined. Here the CDR3 DNA reads TGTGCCAGCAGTTTGAACGAAAAACTGTTTTTT. Translating it yields CASSLNEKLFF.